These 30 T cell receptor beta chains share one sample of origin, sequenced in a study of cytomegalovirus exposure and HLA in healthy donors. It was with 60 Vbeta and 13 Jbeta primers that the PCR ran. Assay: immunoSEQ multiplex PCR; the TCRdb copy retains only in-frame clones and omits some. The profile shows around 70,000 clones, approximately 78% of them singletons. What was sequenced was PBMCs. These receptors were collected from a human donor in good health.

The chain uses TRBV29-1 and TRBJ2-5; D is possibly TRBD2 (6 bases). CDR1 and CDR2 from the germline V gene are SQVTM and ANQGSEA. V lost 0 bases to trimming and J lost 3 bases, with 8 bases between them. This CDR3 has 13 amino acids. The CDR3 DNA follows: TGCAGCGTTGAAGAAGGAGGGGAAGAGACCCAGTACTTC. Protein product: CSVEEGGEETQYF. The full variable domain, completed using reference TRBV29-1 and TRBJ2-5, is SAVISQKPSRDICQRGTSLTIQCQVDSQVTMMFWYRQQPGQSLTLIATANQGSEATYESGFVIDKFPISRPNLTFSTLTVSNMSPEDSSIYLCSVEEGGEETQYFGPGTRLLVL.

This chain connects TRBV7-3 to TRBJ2-1, with 11 bases lining up with TRBD2. Germline CDR1 is SGHTA and CDR2 is FQGTGA. V lost 4 bases to trimming and J lost 5 bases; unmatched junction nucleotides: 4. The CDR3 length is 15 residues. The CDR3 DNA is TGTGCCAGCAGCTCTAGCGGGGGGATCCACAATGAGCAGTTCTTC. The encoded protein is CASSSSGGIHNEQFF.

With respect to this clone: The junction and the germline gene differ at one end; a read error may be behind it. This chain links TRBV29-1 with TRBJ2-1; D possibly corresponds to TRBD1 (6 bases). This CDR3 has 14 amino acids. The germline CDR1 and CDR2 sequences are SQVTM and ANQGSEA. The CDR3: CSVVSQGTYNEQFF. In DNA form, the CDR3 reads TGCAGCGTTGTTTCCCAGGGGACATACAACGAGCAGTTCTTC.

The V gene is TRBV5-1, the J gene TRBJ2-1, with TRBD1 as a possible D gene (6 bases). The CDR3 runs 16 residues. V gave up 1 base and J gave up 5 bases, with 16 bases separating them. CDR1 and CDR2 from the germline V gene are SGHRS and YFSETQ. CDR3 protein: CASSLISMDRDNEQFF. The CDR3 DNA reads as TGCGCCAGCAGCTTGATATCAATGGACAGAGACAATGAGCAGTTCTTC.

This clone was detected only a few times. In nucleotides, the CDR3 is TGTGCCAGCAGCTCGCATCTCCGGGACAGGGGTTTAAATGAGCAGTTCTTC. Protein product: CASSSHLRDRGLNEQFF. The chain recombines TRBV5-6 with TRBJ2-1; TRBD1 agrees at 10 bases. Germline trimming cut 3 bases from V and 7 bases from J; bases unmatched to any gene: 13. This CDR3 comprises 17 residues. CDR1 SGHDT and CDR2 YYEEEE come from the germline V gene.

The chain has TRBV18 and TRBJ1-4; tentative D call: TRBD1 (5 bases). V shed 8 bases and J shed 5 bases, with 12 bases lying between them. This CDR3 contains 13 residues. CDR1 KGHSH and CDR2 LQKENI come from the germline V gene. The CDR3 DNA reads as TGTGCCAGCCGTGGGACTTTAAATGAAAAACTGTTTTTT. This gives the protein CASRGTLNEKLFF.

J is TRBJ2-7 and V is TRBV7-2; 10 bases map to TRBD2. With V trimmed by 5 bases and J by 2 bases, 9 bases remained unmatched. The germline V gene has CDR1 SGHTA and CDR2 FQGNSA. This CDR3 is 16 amino acids long. The chain's CDR3 is CASSPSSGGLPYEQYF. The CDR3 DNA sequence: TGTGCCAGCAGCCCAAGTAGCGGGGGGCTTCCCTACGAGCAGTACTTC.

In its sample, this clone is medium-sized. The chain has TRBV10-1 and TRBJ1-3; D is possibly TRBD1 (6 bases). CDR3 size: 17 residues. Germline V lookup: CDR1 WNHNN, CDR2 SYGVQD (reference sequence). V was cut by 4 bases and J by 0 bases, with 16 bases left in between. The DNA for the CDR3 is TGCGCCAGCAGTGTTGGGGAGACAGGATGCTCTGGAAACACCATATATTTT. It specifies CASSVGETGCSGNTIYF.

The CDR3 is CASSLIAGSDTQYF. Written as DNA, the CDR3 is TGCGCCAGCAGCTTGATAGCAGGGTCCGATACGCAGTATTTT. The chain recombines TRBV5-1 with TRBJ2-3, with D possibly matching TRBD1 (5 bases). Trimming stripped 1 base from V and 6 bases from J, with 12 bases between. The CDR3 runs 14 residues. The germline V gene encodes CDR1 SGHRS and CDR2 YFSETQ.

CDR3 nucleotides: TGTGCCAGCGTAACAGGCGCAACTAATGAAAAACTGTTTTTT. The encoded protein is CASVTGATNEKLFF. This chain connects TRBV6-6 to TRBJ1-4; maybe TRBD1 (5 bases). Trimming took off 8 bases at V and 0 bases at J, with 10 bases between the two ends. The germline gives CDR1 MNHNY, CDR2 SVGAGI (reference sequence). CDR3 length equals 14 residues.

The V and J genes are TRBV29-1 and TRBJ1-2; a weak D match, TRBD1 (5 bases). Germline V gene sequence: CDR1 SQVTM, CDR2 ANQGSEA. The CDR3 has 15 residues. Trimming shortened V by 1 base and J by 7 bases, and 19 bases separated the two germline ends. The CDR3 loop reads CSVEVSADIGRGYTF. CDR3 in DNA: TGCAGCGTTGAAGTGTCTGCGGACATCGGGCGTGGCTACACCTTC.

The chain combines TRBV5-1 with TRBJ1-1; D may be TRBD1 (5 bases). Germline-derived CDR1 and CDR2 are SGHRS and YFSETQ. V was clipped by 0 bases and J by 5 bases, with 11 bases between them. This CDR3 comprises 14 residues. The CDR3 DNA reads TGCGCCAGCAGCTTGGACACCGGGGGGACTGAAGCTTTCTTT. The encoded protein is CASSLDTGGTEAFF.

This chain joins TRBV7-3 and TRBJ2-7; 11 nucleotides agree with TRBD1. V lost 6 bases to trimming and J lost 4 bases; unmatched junction nucleotides: 8. CDR1 SGHTA and CDR2 FQGTGA come from the germline V gene. The CDR3 contains 15 residues. The CDR3 nucleotides are TGTGCCAGCAGTTTATCGGACAGGGGGCGATACGAGCAGTACTTC. This gives the protein CASSLSDRGRYEQYF. The full variable domain, its missing parts supplied by reference TRBV7-3 and TRBJ2-7, is GAGVSQTPSNKVTEKGKYVELRCDPISGHTALYWYRQSLGQGPEFLIYFQGTGAADDSGLPNDRFFAVRPEGSVSTLKIQRTERGDSAVYLCASSLSDRGRYEQYFGPGTRLTVT.

This clone was found a few times. This chain links TRBV19 with TRBJ1-5; a weak D match, TRBD1 (5 bases). CDR3 length: 15 residues. V lost 3 bases and J 0 bases, leaving 9 bases between the germline ends. Per the germline V gene, CDR1 is LNHDA and CDR2 is SQIVND (reference sequence). The DNA of the CDR3 is TGTGCCAGTAGTATTAGTGACAGTAGCAATCAGCCCCAGCATTTT. Residues: CASSISDSSNQPQHF.

This rearrangement joins TRBV11-1 to TRBJ1-3, with D uncertain. The germline gives CDR1 SGHAT, CDR2 FQDESV (reference sequence). Deletions cut 3 bases from V and 2 bases from J, with 8 bases between. This CDR3 spans 14 amino acids. CDR3 nucleotide sequence: TGTGCCAGCAGCTTGCGGGGAACTGGAAACACCATATATTTT. Translated, it gives CASSLRGTGNTIYF.

V and J are TRBV30 and TRBJ2-7; perhaps TRBD2 as D (5 bases). The V end lost 0 bases, the J end lost 2 bases, and 5 bases lay between the germline ends. The CDR3 extends over 12 amino acids. The germline V gene encodes CDR1 GTSNPN and CDR2 SVGIG (reference sequence). As DNA, the CDR3 is TGTGCCTGGAGTGTTAGCGCCTACGAGCAGTACTTC. The encoded protein is CAWSVSAYEQYF.

CDR3 region: CASSIRTGDNSPLHF. The CDR3 DNA reads TGTGCCAGCAGCATTAGGACAGGGGATAATTCACCCCTCCACTTT. The chain uses TRBV5-6 and TRBJ1-6, with TRBD1 matching 9 bases. Germline values: CDR1 SGHDT, CDR2 YYEEEE. With V trimmed by 4 bases and J by 5 bases, 4 bases remained unmatched. This CDR3 region has 15 residues. The whole variable domain, filled in from reference TRBV5-6 and TRBJ1-6, reads DAGVTQSPTHLIKTRGQQVTLRCSPKSGHDTVSWYQQALGQGPQFIFQYYEEEERQRGNFPDRFSGHQFPNYSSELNVNALLLGDSALYLCASSIRTGDNSPLHFGNGTRLTVT.

The rearrangement links TRBV20-1 to TRBJ2-7; tentatively, D is TRBD1 (6 bases). The germline V gene encodes CDR1 DFQATT and CDR2 SNEGSKA (reference sequence). The V gene lost 5 bases and the J gene lost 9 bases, with 14 bases spanning the gap. The CDR3 runs to 11 residues. CDR3 sequence (DNA): TGCAGTGCTTACGCAGGGGTGCCGCAGTACTTC. The encoded protein is CSAYAGVPQYF.

The chain combines TRBV6-5 with TRBJ2-5, with TRBD1 matching 8 bases. J lost 3 bases, V lost 6 bases, and 3 bases had no gene match. The CDR3 is made up of 13 amino acids. The germline gives CDR1 MNHEY, CDR2 SVGAGI. This CDR3 is CASRGQGEETQYF. Written as DNA, the CDR3 is TGTGCCAGCAGAGGACAGGGAGAAGAGACCCAGTACTTC.

The chain uses TRBV7-2 and TRBJ2-5; 7 nucleotides agree with TRBD1. This CDR3 is built from 14 residues. In germline, CDR1 is SGHTA, CDR2 FQGNSA. Trimming cost V 3 bases and J 0 bases; bases outside gene matches: 1. DNA of the CDR3: TGTGCCAGCAGCTTCCAGGGGGACCAAGAGACCCAGTACTTC. Amino acid sequence: CASSFQGDQETQYF.

This chain links TRBV5-1 with TRBJ1-4; 7 bases map to TRBD1. The germline V gene has CDR1 SGHRS and CDR2 YFSETQ. The CDR3 consists of 15 residues. The ends lost 0 bases at V and 2 bases at J; junction bases unmatched: 1. The CDR3 DNA is TGCGCCAGCAGCTTGGGGGACAGCACTAATGAAAAACTGTTTTTT. The encoded protein is CASSLGDSTNEKLFF. Full variable domain (missing parts from reference TRBV5-1 and TRBJ1-4): KAGVTQTPRYLIKTRGQQVTLSCSPISGHRSVSWYQQTPGQGLQFLFEYFSETQRNKGNFPGRFSGRQFSNSRSEMNVSTLELGDSALYLCASSLGDSTNEKLFFGSGTQLSVL.

The rearrangement links TRBV20-1 to TRBJ2-3, with TRBD2 identical over 7 bases. Losses at the gene ends were 5 bases for V and 11 bases for J; bases not matched to a gene: 7. The CDR3 has 11 amino acids. CDR1 and CDR2 (germline): DFQATT, SNEGSKA (reference sequence). CDR3 in amino acids: CSALLAAMQYF. In DNA, the CDR3 is TGCAGTGCTCTCCTAGCGGCAATGCAGTATTTT.

The chain is built from TRBV15 and TRBJ2-3; 11 nucleotides align to TRBD2. Looked up from germline, CDR1 is LNHNV and CDR2 is YYDKDF (reference sequence). V dropped 0 bases and J dropped 0; count of bases not matched to a gene: 11. There are 20 residues in the CDR3. The CDR3 reads CATSRELGASGGRSTDTQYF. The CDR3 nucleotides are TGTGCCACCAGCAGAGAGCTAGGGGCTAGCGGGGGGCGAAGCACAGATACGCAGTATTTT.

The chain combines TRBV29-1 with TRBJ2-2; D possibly corresponds to TRBD2 (6 bases). There are 14 residues in the CDR3. The germline CDR1 and CDR2 sequences are SQVTM and ANQGSEA. The V and J ends lost 4 bases and 3 bases respectively, with 12 bases between them. The CDR3 coding sequence is TGCAGCGTTGTGTTAGCGGTGGACACCGGGGAGCTGTTTTTT. Its protein is CSVVLAVDTGELFF.

About this clone: At one end, the junction sequence differs from germline, possibly due to a read error. The rearrangement joins TRBV29-1 to TRBJ1-2; D perhaps matches TRBD1 (5 bases). The CDR3 runs to 13 residues. Germline lookup yields CDR1 SQVTM and CDR2 ANQGSEA. For the CDR3, the DNA is TGCAGCGTTGACGGGGCCAGGGACTATGGCTACCCCTTC. As protein: CSVDGARDYGYPF. The full variable domain, rest sourced from reference TRBV29-1 and TRBJ1-2, is SAVISQKPSRDICQRGTSLTIQCQVDSQVTMMFWYRQQPGQSLTLIATANQGSEATYESGFVIDKFPISRPNLTFSTLTVSNMSPEDSSIYLCSVDGARDYGYPFGSGTRLTVV.

The rearrangement links TRBV18 to TRBJ2-5, with D unresolved. Germline values: CDR1 KGHSH, CDR2 LQKENI. There are 12 residues in the CDR3. The V end was cut by 2 bases, the J end by 5 bases, with 6 bases between. CDR3: CASSPGEETQYF. CDR3 DNA sequence: TGTGCCAGCTCACCAGGAGAGGAGACCCAGTACTTC.

CDR3 sequence (DNA): TGTGCCAGCAGCCCGCGGACTAGCAGAATCCAAGAGACCCAGTACTTC. It translates to CASSPRTSRIQETQYF. The V and J genes are TRBV7-9 and TRBJ2-5; TRBD2 agrees at 8 bases. The CDR3 extends over 16 amino acids. Trimming at V came to 5 bases and at J to 1 base, leaving 9 bases not matched to a gene. The germline gives CDR1 SEHNR, CDR2 FQNEAQ (reference sequence).

V and J are TRBV5-4 and TRBJ2-3, with a possible D match to TRBD1 (7 bases). Trimming took off 9 bases at V and 0 bases at J, with 17 bases between the two ends. There are 15 residues in the CDR3. Germline V CDR1 and CDR2: SGHNT, YYREEE (reference sequence). The CDR3 loop is CAILTGAGSTDTQYF. DNA of the CDR3: TGTGCCATTCTAACAGGGGCGGGGAGCACAGATACGCAGTATTTT. The full variable domain, its missing parts supplied by reference TRBV5-4 and TRBJ2-3, is ETGVTQSPTHLIKTRGQQVTLRCSSQSGHNTVSWYQQALGQGPQFIFQYYREEENGRGNFPPRFSGLQFPNYSSELNVNALELDDSALYLCAILTGAGSTDTQYFGPGTRLTVL.

This chain connects TRBV7-2 to TRBJ1-1; possible D gene TRBD1, 5 bases. Germline V gene data show CDR1 as SGHTA and CDR2 as FQGNSA. This CDR3 spans 15 amino acids. Trimming took 0 bases from V and 5 from J, leaving 13 bases between them. As DNA, the CDR3 is TGTGCCAGCAGCTTAGCGGGGAGGGGTAGTACTGAAGCTTTCTTT. Translated: CASSLAGRGSTEAFF.

This chain joins TRBV12-5 and TRBJ2-4, with a possible D match to TRBD2 (6 bases). From germline, CDR1 is LGHNT and CDR2 FRNRAP. The CDR3 runs 15 residues. V was pared by 5 bases and J by 3 bases, with 14 bases between. The CDR3 DNA is TGTGCTAGTGGTACCCTGGGGGGACGCAAAAACATTCAGTACTTC. Its protein is CASGTLGGRKNIQYF. Full variable domain (rest looked up from reference TRBV12-5 and TRBJ2-4): DARVTQTPRHKVTEMGQEVTMRCQPILGHNTVFWYRQTMMQGLELLAYFRNRAPLDDSGMPKDRFSAEMPDATLATLKIQPSEPRDSAVYFCASGTLGGRKNIQYFGAGTRLSVL.